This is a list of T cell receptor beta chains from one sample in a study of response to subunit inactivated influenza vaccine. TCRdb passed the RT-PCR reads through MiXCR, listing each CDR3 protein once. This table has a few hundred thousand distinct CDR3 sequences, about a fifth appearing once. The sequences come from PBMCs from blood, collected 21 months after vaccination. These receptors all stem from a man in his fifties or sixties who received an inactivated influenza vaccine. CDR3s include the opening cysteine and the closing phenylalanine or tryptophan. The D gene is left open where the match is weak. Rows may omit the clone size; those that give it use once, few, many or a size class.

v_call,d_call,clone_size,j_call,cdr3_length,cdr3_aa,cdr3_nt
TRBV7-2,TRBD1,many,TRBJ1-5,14,CASSWGQGNQPQHF,TGTGCCAGCAGTTGGGGACAGGGGAATCAGCCCCAGCATTTT
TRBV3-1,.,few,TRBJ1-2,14,CASSQDPANYGYTF,TGTGCCAGCAGCCAAGATCCCGCTAACTATGGCTACACCTTC
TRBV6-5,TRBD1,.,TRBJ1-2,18,CASSYLDRALLANYGYTF,TGTGCCAGCAGTTACCTGGACAGGGCCCTTCTCGCTAACTATGGCTACACCTTC
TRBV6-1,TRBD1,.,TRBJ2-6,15,CASKTGSSGANVLTF,TGTGCCAGCAAGACAGGGAGCTCTGGGGCCAACGTCCTGACTTTC
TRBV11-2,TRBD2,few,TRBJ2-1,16,CASSLVLASGGNEQFF,TGTGCCAGCAGCTTAGTTTTGGCTAGCGGGGGCAATGAGCAGTTCTTC
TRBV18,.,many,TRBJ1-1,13,CASSPQPNTEAFF,TGTGCCAGCTCACCTCAGCCGAACACTGAAGCTTTCTTT
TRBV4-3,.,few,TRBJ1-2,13,CASSQDREYGYTF,TGCGCCAGCAGCCAAGACAGGGAGTATGGCTACACCTTC
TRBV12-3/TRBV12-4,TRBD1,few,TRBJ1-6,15,CASSSGQGASSPLHF,TGTGCCAGCAGTTCGGGACAGGGGGCCAGTTCACCCCTCCACTTT
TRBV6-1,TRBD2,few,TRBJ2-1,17,CASTHSGSGLAGDEQFF,TGTGCCAGCACCCACTCCGGATCAGGGCTAGCGGGCGATGAGCAGTTCTTC
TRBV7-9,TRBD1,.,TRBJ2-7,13,CASSSTTGGEQYF,TGTGCCAGCAGCTCCACGACAGGGGGCGAGCAGTACTTC
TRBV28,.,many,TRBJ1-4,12,CASSTDKIKLFF,TGTGCCAGCAGCACGGACAAAATCAAACTGTTTTTT
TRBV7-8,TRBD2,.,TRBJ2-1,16,CASSLGGGLSYNEQFF,TGTGCCAGCAGCTTAGGCGGGGGGCTTTCCTACAATGAGCAGTTCTTC
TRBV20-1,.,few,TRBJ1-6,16,CSARQPRAGADSPLHF,TGCAGTGCTAGGCAGCCGAGGGCAGGGGCAGATTCACCCCTCCACTTT
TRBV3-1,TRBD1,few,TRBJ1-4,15,CASSLWTGEGEKLFF,TGTGCCAGCAGTCTTTGGACAGGGGAGGGTGAAAAACTGTTTTTT
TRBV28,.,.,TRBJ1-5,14,CASTSPGPNQPQHF,TGTGCCAGCACCTCCCCGGGTCCCAATCAGCCCCAGCATTTT
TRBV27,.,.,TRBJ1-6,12,CASSYNNSPLHF,TGTGCCAGCAGTTACAATAATTCACCCCTCCACTTT
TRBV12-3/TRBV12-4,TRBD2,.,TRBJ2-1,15,CASSSSGLALNEQFF,TGTGCCAGCAGTTCCTCGGGACTAGCGTTGAATGAGCAGTTCTTC
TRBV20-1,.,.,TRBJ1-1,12,CSARDSGFAAFF,TGCAGTGCTAGAGATTCCGGGTTTGCAGCTTTCTTT
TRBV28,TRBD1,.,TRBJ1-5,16,CASRPRQGRSNQPQHF,TGTGCCAGCAGGCCGCGACAGGGACGTAGCAATCAGCCCCAGCATTTT
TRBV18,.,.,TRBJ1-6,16,CASSPRTDRRGSPLHF,TGTGCCAGCTCACCGAGGACAGACCGTAGGGGGTCACCCCTCCACTTT
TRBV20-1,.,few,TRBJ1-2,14,CSALMLGAGYGYTF,TGCAGTGCTTTGATGTTGGGGGCAGGCTATGGCTACACCTTC
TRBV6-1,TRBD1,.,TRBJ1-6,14,CASWDSSYNSPLHF,TGTGCCAGCTGGGACAGCTCCTATAATTCACCCCTCCACTTT
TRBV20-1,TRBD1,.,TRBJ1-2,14,CSATPRQGTDGYTF,TGCAGTGCTACTCCTCGACAGGGAACGGATGGCTACACCTTC
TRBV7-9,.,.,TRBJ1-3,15,CASSGNLGSGNTIYF,TGTGCCAGCAGCGGCAACCTTGGCTCTGGAAACACCATATATTTT
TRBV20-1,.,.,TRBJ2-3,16,CSARDFGRPSTDTQYF,TGCAGTGCTAGAGATTTTGGGAGGCCAAGCACAGATACGCAGTATTTT
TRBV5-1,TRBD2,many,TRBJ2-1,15,CASSEAGKENNEQFF,TGCGCCAGCAGCGAAGCGGGAAAAGAGAACAATGAGCAGTTCTTC
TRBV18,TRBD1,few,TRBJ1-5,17,CASSPQGGGQGRQPQHF,TGTGCCAGCTCACCTCAGGGCGGGGGACAGGGAAGACAGCCCCAGCATTTT
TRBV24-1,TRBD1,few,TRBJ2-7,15,CATSEGDSGFHEQYF,TGTGCCACCAGTGAGGGGGACAGCGGATTCCACGAGCAGTACTTC
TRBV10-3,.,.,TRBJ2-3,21,CAISGTNPQVTNTPSTDTQYF,TGTGCCATCAGTGGGACAAACCCCCAGGTTACAAACACGCCTAGCACAGATACGCAGTATTTT
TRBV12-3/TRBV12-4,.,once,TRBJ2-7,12,CASRFGPMEQYF,TGTGCCAGCAGATTCGGACCGATGGAGCAGTACTTC
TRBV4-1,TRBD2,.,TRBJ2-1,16,CASSQHSGGAINEQFF,TGCGCCAGCAGCCAACATAGCGGGGGGGCGATCAATGAGCAGTTCTTC
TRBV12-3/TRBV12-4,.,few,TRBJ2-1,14,CASSLPTRDNEQFF,TGTGCCAGCAGTTTACCGACCCGGGACAATGAGCAGTTCTTC
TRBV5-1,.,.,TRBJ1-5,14,CASSLESSNQPQHF,TGCGCCAGCAGCTTGGAATCCAGCAATCAGCCCCAGCATTTT
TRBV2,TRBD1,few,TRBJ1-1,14,CASLPGTGWFGAFF,TGTGCCAGCTTACCCGGGACAGGGTGGTTCGGAGCTTTCTTT
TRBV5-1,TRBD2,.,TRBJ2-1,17,CASSSLAGGLSYNEQFF,TGCGCCAGCAGCAGCCTAGCGGGAGGGCTTTCCTACAATGAGCAGTTCTTC
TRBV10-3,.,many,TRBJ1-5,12,CAISESAQPQHF,TGTGCCATCAGTGAGTCGGCGCAGCCCCAGCATTTT
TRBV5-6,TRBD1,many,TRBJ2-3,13,CASSFTGADTQYF,TGTGCCAGCAGCTTTACAGGGGCAGATACGCAGTATTTT
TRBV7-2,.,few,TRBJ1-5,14,CASSLRQGVQPQHF,TGTGCCAGCAGCTTACGTCAGGGAGTTCAGCCCCAGCATTTT
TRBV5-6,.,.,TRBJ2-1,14,CASSESWGGAEQFF,TGTGCCAGCAGCGAATCCTGGGGGGGCGCTGAGCAGTTCTTC
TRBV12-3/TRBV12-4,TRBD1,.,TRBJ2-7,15,CASGRQGATVDEQYF,TGTGCCAGCGGGCGTCAGGGGGCGACAGTCGACGAGCAGTACTTC